This TCR beta chain was sequenced for a study of blood T cell repertoires in COVID-19. In the study overall: PBMCs, B-cell-depleted T cells, or T cells were the source of the cDNA or gDNA that made up the material.

This clone was observed a single time. Original processing notes: Quantification of nucleated cells was approximated via reference gene primer amplification. This table comes from immunoSEQ multiplex PCR, and its TCRdb copy is limited to in-frame clones, with some not included. V and J calls plus clone size are reproduced from that table; the DNA served to infer D and trimming. The sample has some 200,000 clones, about 80% seen once; the top ten hold roughly 2.4%. This CDR3 spans 16 amino acids. CDR1 is SGHDT, CDR2 YYEEEE, per germline. With V trimmed by 4 bases and J by 5 bases, 8 bases remained unmatched.

Source material: peripheral blood. The genes are TRBV5-6 and TRBJ2-1; 11 bases map to TRBD2. This receptor was taken from a woman aged 55 to 70 with acute or convalescent COVID-19. The CDR3 reads CASSVDSGGAHNEQFF. The CDR3 bases are TGTGCCAGCAGCGTGGATAGCGGGGGGGCCCACAATGAGCAGTTCTTC.